The present T cell receptor (beta chain) was sequenced within a study of blood T cell repertoires in COVID-19. Source study methods: Amplification with reference gene primers provided the estimates of nucleated cell counts. Only in-frame clones appear in the TCRdb table, and some are missing; sequencing was by immunoSEQ multiplex PCR. V, J and clone size reflect that table, while D and trimming were determined from the DNA. The sample carries 120,000 or so clones, 75% to 80% recorded once. V trimming: 5 bases; J trimming: 6 bases; junction bases outside the gene matches: 6. This CDR3 has 15 residues. From germline, CDR1 is MGHRA and CDR2 YSYEKL.

Sequencing was done on a sample of peripheral blood. The receptor was isolated from a human donor in a cohort sampled during active COVID-19. V gene TRBV4-1 combines with J gene TRBJ2-1; 11 bases map to TRBD2. The CDR3 coding sequence is TGCGCCAGCAGCGACCGACTAGCGGGATCCAATGAGCAGTTCTTC. Its translation is CASSDRLAGSNEQFF.